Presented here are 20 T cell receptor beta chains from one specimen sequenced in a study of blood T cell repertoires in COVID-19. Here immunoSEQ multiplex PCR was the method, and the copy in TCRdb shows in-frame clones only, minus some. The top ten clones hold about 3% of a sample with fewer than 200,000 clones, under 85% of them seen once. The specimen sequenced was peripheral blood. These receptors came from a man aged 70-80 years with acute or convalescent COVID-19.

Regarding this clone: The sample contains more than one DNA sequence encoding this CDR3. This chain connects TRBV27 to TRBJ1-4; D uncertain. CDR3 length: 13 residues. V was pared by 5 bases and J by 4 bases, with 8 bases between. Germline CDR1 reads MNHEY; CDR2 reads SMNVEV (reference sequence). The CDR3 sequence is CASSGQYNEKLFF. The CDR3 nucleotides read TGTGCCAGCAGTGGGCAGTATAATGAAAAACTGTTTTTT. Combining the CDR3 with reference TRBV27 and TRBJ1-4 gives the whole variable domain EAQVTQNPRYLITVTGKKLTVTCSQNMNHEYMSWYRQDPGLGLRQIYYSMNVEVTDKGDVPEGYKVSRKEKRNFPLILESPSPNQTSLYFCASSGQYNEKLFFGSGTQLSVL.

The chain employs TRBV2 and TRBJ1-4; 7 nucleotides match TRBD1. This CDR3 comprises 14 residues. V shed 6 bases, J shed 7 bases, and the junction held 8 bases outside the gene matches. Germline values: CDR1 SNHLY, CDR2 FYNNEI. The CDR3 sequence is CASREQGPSEKLFF. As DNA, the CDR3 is TGTGCCAGCAGGGAACAGGGGCCAAGTGAAAAACTGTTTTTT. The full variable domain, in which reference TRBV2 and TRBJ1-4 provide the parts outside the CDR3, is EPEVTQTPSHQVTQMGQEVILRCVPISNHLYFYWYRQILGQKVEFLVSFYNNEISEKSEIFDDQFSVERPDGSNFTLKIRSTKLEDSAMYFCASREQGPSEKLFFGSGTQLSVL.

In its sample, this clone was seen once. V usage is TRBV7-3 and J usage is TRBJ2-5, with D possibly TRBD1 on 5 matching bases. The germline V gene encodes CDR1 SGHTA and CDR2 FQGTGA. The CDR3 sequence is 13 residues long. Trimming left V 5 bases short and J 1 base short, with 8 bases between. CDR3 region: CASSGAPQETQYF. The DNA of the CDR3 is TGTGCCAGCAGCGGGGCCCCCCAAGAGACCCAGTACTTC.

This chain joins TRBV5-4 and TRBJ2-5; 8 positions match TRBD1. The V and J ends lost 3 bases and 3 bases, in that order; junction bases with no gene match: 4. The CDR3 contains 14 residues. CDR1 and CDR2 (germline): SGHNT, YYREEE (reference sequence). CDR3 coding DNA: TGTGCCAGCAGCTCTGGACAGGGAAAAGAGACCCAGTACTTC. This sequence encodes CASSSGQGKETQYF.

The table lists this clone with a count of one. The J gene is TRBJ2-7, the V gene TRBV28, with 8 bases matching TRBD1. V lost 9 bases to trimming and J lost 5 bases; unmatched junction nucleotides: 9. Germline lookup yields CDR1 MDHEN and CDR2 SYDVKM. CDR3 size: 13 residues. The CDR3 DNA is TGTGCCAGTGAAAGACAGGGGAATCACGAGCAGTACTTC. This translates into CASERQGNHEQYF.

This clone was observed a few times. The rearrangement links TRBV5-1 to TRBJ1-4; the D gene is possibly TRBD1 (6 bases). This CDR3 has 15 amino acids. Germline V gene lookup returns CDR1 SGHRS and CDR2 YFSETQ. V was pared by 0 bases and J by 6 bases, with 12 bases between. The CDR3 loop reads CASSLVPGDDEKLFF. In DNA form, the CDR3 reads TGCGCCAGCAGCTTGGTTCCAGGGGATGATGAAAAACTGTTTTTT.

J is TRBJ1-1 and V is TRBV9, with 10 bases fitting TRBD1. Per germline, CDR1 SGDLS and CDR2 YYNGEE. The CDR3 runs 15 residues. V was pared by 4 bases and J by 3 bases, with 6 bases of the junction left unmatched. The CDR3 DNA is TGTGCCAGCAGCCTACGACAGGGGGCTCACACTGAAGCTTTCTTT. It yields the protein CASSLRQGAHTEAFF.

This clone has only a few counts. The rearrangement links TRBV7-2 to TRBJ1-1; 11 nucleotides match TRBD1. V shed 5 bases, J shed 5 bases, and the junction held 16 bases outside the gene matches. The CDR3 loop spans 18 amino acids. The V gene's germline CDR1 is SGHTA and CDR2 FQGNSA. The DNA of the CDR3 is TGTGCCAGCAGCAGAGCCGGGACAGGGGGACGATTGGGAACTGAAGCTTTCTTT. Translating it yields CASSRAGTGGRLGTEAFF.

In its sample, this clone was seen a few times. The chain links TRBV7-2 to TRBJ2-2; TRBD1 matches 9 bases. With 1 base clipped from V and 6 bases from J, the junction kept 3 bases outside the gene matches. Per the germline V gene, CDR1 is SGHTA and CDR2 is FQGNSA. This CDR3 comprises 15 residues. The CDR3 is CASSLDRGLAGELFF. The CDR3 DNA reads TGTGCCAGCAGCTTAGACAGGGGGCTGGCCGGGGAGCTGTTTTTT.

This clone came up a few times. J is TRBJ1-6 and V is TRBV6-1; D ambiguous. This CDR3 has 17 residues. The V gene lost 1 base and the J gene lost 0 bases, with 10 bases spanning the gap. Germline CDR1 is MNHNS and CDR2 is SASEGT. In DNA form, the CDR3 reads TGTGCCAGCAGTGAAGGAAAAGGGAGCTCCTATAATTCACCCCTCCACTTT. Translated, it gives CASSEGKGSSYNSPLHF.

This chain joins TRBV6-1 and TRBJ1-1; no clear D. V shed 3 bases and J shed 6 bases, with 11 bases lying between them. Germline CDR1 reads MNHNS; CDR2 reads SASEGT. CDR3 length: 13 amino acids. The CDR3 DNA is TGTGCCAGCAGTGACCCGGGATGGCCTGAAGCTTTCTTT. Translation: CASSDPGWPEAFF.

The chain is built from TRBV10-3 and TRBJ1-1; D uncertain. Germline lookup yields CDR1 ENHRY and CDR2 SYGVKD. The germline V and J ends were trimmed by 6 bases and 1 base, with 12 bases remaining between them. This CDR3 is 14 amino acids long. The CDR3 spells CAISPTNGNTEAFF. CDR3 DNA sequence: TGTGCCATCAGCCCGACAAATGGGAACACTGAAGCTTTCTTT.

The CDR3 protein is CASSGATEAFF. The CDR3 nucleotides read TGCGCCAGCAGTGGGGCCACTGAAGCTTTCTTT. The gene calls are TRBV10-2 and TRBJ1-1; D unresolved. Trimming took 4 bases from V and 4 from J, leaving 4 bases between them. Germline values: CDR1 WSHSY, CDR2 SAAADI. The CDR3 runs to 11 residues.

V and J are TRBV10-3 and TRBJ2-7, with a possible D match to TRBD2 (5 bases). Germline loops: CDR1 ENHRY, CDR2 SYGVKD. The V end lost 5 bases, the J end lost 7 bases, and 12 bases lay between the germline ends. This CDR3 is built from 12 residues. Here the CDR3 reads CAISQLGEEQYF. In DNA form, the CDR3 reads TGTGCCATCAGTCAACTCGGGGAGGAGCAGTACTTC.

The CDR3 DNA is TGCGCCAGCAGCCTCCGACTAGCGGGAGGCTCCTACAATGAGCAGTTCTTC. Amino acids: CASSLRLAGGSYNEQFF. The chain employs TRBV5-1 and TRBJ2-1, with 13 bases lining up with TRBD2. The CDR3 extends over 17 amino acids. Germline values: CDR1 SGHRS, CDR2 YFSETQ. V trimming: 4 bases; J trimming: 0 bases; junction bases outside the gene matches: 4. Using reference TRBV5-1 and TRBJ2-1 for the parts outside the CDR3, the full variable domain is KAGVTQTPRYLIKTRGQQVTLSCSPISGHRSVSWYQQTPGQGLQFLFEYFSETQRNKGNFPGRFSGRQFSNSRSEMNVSTLELGDSALYLCASSLRLAGGSYNEQFFGPGTRLTVL.

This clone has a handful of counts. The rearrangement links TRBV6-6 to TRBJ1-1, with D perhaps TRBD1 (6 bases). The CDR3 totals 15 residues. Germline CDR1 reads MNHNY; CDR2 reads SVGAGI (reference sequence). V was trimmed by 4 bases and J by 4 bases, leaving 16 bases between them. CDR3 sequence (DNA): TGTGCCAGCAGTTCGGGCAGGGGTTCGGCCACTGAAGCTTTCTTT. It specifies CASSSGRGSATEAFF.

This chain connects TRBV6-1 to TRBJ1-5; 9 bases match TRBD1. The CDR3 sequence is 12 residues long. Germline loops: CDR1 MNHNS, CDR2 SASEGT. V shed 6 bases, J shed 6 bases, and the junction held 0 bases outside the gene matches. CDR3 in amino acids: CASRQGAQPQHF. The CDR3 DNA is TGTGCCAGCAGACAGGGGGCTCAGCCCCAGCATTTT.

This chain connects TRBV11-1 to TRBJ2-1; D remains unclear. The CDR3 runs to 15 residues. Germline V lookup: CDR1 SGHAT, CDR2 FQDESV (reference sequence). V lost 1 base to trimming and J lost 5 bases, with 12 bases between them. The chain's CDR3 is CASSLGGQLNNEQFF. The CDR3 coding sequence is TGTGCCAGCAGCTTAGGCGGTCAGCTCAACAATGAGCAGTTCTTC.

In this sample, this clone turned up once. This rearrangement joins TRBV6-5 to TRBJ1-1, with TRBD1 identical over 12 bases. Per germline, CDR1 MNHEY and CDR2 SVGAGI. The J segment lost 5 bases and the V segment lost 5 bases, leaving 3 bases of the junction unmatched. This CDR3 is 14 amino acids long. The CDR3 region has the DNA TGTGCCAGCAGTCGGGACAGGGGGCGAACTGAAGCTTTCTTT. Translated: CASSRDRGRTEAFF.

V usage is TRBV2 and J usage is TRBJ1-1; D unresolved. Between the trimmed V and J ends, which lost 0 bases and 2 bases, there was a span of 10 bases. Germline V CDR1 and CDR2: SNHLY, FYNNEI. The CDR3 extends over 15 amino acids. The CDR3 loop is CASSEAATLNTEAFF. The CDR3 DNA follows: TGTGCCAGCAGTGAAGCTGCCACACTAAACACTGAAGCTTTCTTT. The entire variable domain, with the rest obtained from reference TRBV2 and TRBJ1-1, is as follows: EPEVTQTPSHQVTQMGQEVILRCVPISNHLYFYWYRQILGQKVEFLVSFYNNEISEKSEIFDDQFSVERPDGSNFTLKIRSTKLEDSAMYFCASSEAATLNTEAFFGQGTRLTVV.